The 12 T cell receptor beta chains below all came from one sample that was sequenced in a study of cytomegalovirus exposure and HLA in healthy donors. It was with 60 Vbeta and 13 Jbeta primers that the PCR ran. The table came from immunoSEQ multiplex PCR; TCRdb's copy has only in-frame clones and leaves some out. The data contain about 190,000 clones, around 83% of them singletons. The sequencing input was PBMCs. All receptors derive from a man between 40 and 49 years old in good health and CMV-seropositive.

This sequence joins TRBV6-5 and TRBJ1-5; 7 nucleotides match TRBD1. CDR1 is MNHEY and CDR2 is SVGAGI in the germline V gene. CDR3 length equals 15 residues. V was pared by 0 bases and J by 6 bases, with 5 bases of the junction left unmatched. The CDR3 loop is CASSYSMAGGQPQHF. In nucleotides, the CDR3 is TGTGCCAGCAGTTACTCGATGGCAGGGGGTCAGCCCCAGCATTTT.

The chain has TRBV6-5 and TRBJ2-7; maybe TRBD1 (6 bases). The CDR3 loop spans 13 amino acids. V shed 8 bases and J shed 9 bases, with 20 bases lying between them. Germline lookup yields CDR1 MNHEY and CDR2 SVGAGI. CDR3 nucleotides: TGTGCCAGCCCTCAACCACAGGGTGGGGTGCAGTACTTC. Its translation: CASPQPQGGVQYF.

This chain links TRBV11-2 with TRBJ2-7; TRBD2 matches at 12 bases. Germline CDR1 SGHAT, CDR2 FQNNGV. This CDR3 has 14 residues. V trimming: 5 bases; J trimming: 3 bases; junction bases outside the gene matches: 2. The CDR3 region has the DNA TGTGCCAGCAGCCCGGGACTAGCGGGCTACGAGCAGTACTTC. It encodes CASSPGLAGYEQYF. The variable domain in full, completed from reference TRBV11-2 and TRBJ2-7, reads EAGVAQSPRYKIIEKRQSVAFWCNPISGHATLYWYQQILGQGPKLLIQFQNNGVVDDSQLPKDRFSAERLKGVDSTLKIQPAKLEDSAVYLCASSPGLAGYEQYFGPGTRLTVT.

This clone was detected only once. The rearrangement uses TRBV7-9 and TRBJ1-2; 7 bases are a match to TRBD1. With 5 bases clipped from V and 5 bases from J, the junction kept 8 bases outside the gene matches. CDR1 SEHNR and CDR2 FQNEAQ come from the germline V gene (reference sequence). This CDR3 contains 14 residues. DNA of the CDR3: TGTGCCAGCAGCCCACAGGGGATTGGGTATGGCTACACCTTC. It is translated as CASSPQGIGYGYTF.

The rearrangement links TRBV7-9 to TRBJ1-1, with 7 bases matching TRBD1. Unmatched junction bases numbered 7, after V lost 5 bases and J lost 1 base. Per germline, CDR1 SEHNR and CDR2 FQNEAQ (reference sequence). The CDR3 loop spans 15 amino acids. CDR3 in DNA: TGTGCCAGCAGCGGAAGGGACAGACAGAACACTGAAGCTTTCTTT. As protein: CASSGRDRQNTEAFF.

The sample holds one count of this clone. The chain combines TRBV10-3 with TRBJ1-2; 7 bases are shared with TRBD1. Germline CDR1 ENHRY, CDR2 SYGVKD. J gave up 4 bases and V 3 bases, and 2 bases lay outside the gene matches. This CDR3 has 13 residues. For the CDR3, the DNA is TGTGCCATCAGTGACGGGACAGCCTATGGCTACACCTTC. Protein: CAISDGTAYGYTF.

V and J are TRBV5-4 and TRBJ2-5, with TRBD2 matching 7 bases. CDR1 is SGHNT, CDR2 YYREEE, per germline (reference sequence). The CDR3 spans 13 residues. Trimming took 7 bases from V and 5 from J; bases not matched to a gene: 8. The CDR3 DNA sequence: TGTGCCAGCCACCCCCGGGGAGGGGAGACCCAGTACTTC. Its translation: CASHPRGGETQYF.

V and J are TRBV6-4 and TRBJ2-3; D not resolved. This CDR3 has 13 residues. The germline V and J ends were trimmed by 4 bases and 6 bases, with 11 bases remaining between them. CDR1 and CDR2 from the germline V gene are MRHNA and SNTAGT. The chain's CDR3 is CASSVVTTDTQYF. In nucleotides, the CDR3 is TGTGCCAGCAGTGTAGTAACTACTGATACGCAGTATTTT.

Note on this clone: Other DNA sequences within the sample encode an identical CDR3. The chain has TRBV5-1 and TRBJ2-5; 11 bases line up with TRBD2. Unmatched junction bases numbered 4, after V lost 4 bases and J lost 2 bases. Looked up from germline, CDR1 is SGHRS and CDR2 is YFSETQ. The CDR3 is 15 residues long. The CDR3 bases are TGCGCCAGCAGCCGCGGGACTAGCGGACAAGAGACCCAGTACTTC. It codes for CASSRGTSGQETQYF.

The CDR3: CASSLAGGSGYTF. The CDR3 DNA reads as TGCGCCAGCAGCTTGGCCGGAGGGTCTGGCTACACCTTC. The rearrangement uses TRBV5-1 and TRBJ1-2; D unresolved. The germline gives CDR1 SGHRS, CDR2 YFSETQ. The CDR3 has 13 amino acids. V was shortened by 0 bases and J by 7 bases, with 10 bases between the two germline ends.

The CDR3 sequence is CASRRDNYGYTF. The CDR3 DNA is TGTGCCAGCCGGCGGGATAACTATGGCTACACCTTC. The genes are TRBV7-9 and TRBJ1-2; D call uncertain. CDR3 length: 12 amino acids. Per germline, CDR1 SEHNR and CDR2 FQNEAQ (reference sequence). V lost 8 bases to trimming and J lost 1 base, with 8 bases between them.

This clone was seen only a few times. The chain recombines TRBV28 with TRBJ1-5, with 8 bases that match TRBD1. In germline, CDR1 is MDHEN, CDR2 SYDVKM. Losses at the gene ends were 6 bases for V and 8 bases for J; bases not matched to a gene: 3. The CDR3 spans 12 residues. The CDR3 spells CASRDRAKPQHF. CDR3 nucleotides: TGTGCCAGCAGGGACAGGGCTAAGCCCCAGCATTTT. The variable domain in full, with the rest retrieved from reference TRBV28 and TRBJ1-5, is DVKVTQSSRYLVKRTGEKVFLECVQDMDHENMFWYRQDPGLGLRLIYFSYDVKMKEKGDIPEGYSVSREKKERFSLILESASTNQTSMYLCASRDRAKPQHFGDGTRLSIL.